The table lists the clone carrying this T cell receptor beta chain with a few counts. Its antigen is unknown. The CDR3 is made up of 15 amino acids. Looked up from germline, CDR1 is MNHEY and CDR2 is SVGAGI. Losses at the gene ends were 4 bases for V and 3 bases for J; bases not matched to a gene: 9. These data come from a study of cytomegalovirus exposure and HLA in healthy donors. Study as a whole: Earlier work reported 95 million to 130 million unique TCR beta sequences from 150 million to 200 million T cells. General observations from the study: Near-uniform donor sequencing depth was presumed by presence/absence analyses.

Primers: 60 Vbeta forward and 13 Jbeta reverse. In the original processing: The count from a later analysis was about 80 million unique TCR beta chains, about 9.9 million of them shared. This table comes from immunoSEQ multiplex PCR, and its TCRdb copy is limited to in-frame clones, with some not included. Clone size and the V and J calls come from that table; the DNA yielded D and trimming. This sample has approximately 130,000 clones, with about 85% found just once. Sequencing was carried out using PBMCs. V usage is TRBV6-5 and J usage is TRBJ2-7, with 7 bases aligning to TRBD1. This clonotype was obtained from a woman aged 25 to 39 in good health and CMV-seropositive. CDR3 loop: CASSSPGGPLYEQYF. CDR3 bases: TGTGCCAGCAGTTCCCCAGGGGGTCCACTCTACGAGCAGTACTTC.